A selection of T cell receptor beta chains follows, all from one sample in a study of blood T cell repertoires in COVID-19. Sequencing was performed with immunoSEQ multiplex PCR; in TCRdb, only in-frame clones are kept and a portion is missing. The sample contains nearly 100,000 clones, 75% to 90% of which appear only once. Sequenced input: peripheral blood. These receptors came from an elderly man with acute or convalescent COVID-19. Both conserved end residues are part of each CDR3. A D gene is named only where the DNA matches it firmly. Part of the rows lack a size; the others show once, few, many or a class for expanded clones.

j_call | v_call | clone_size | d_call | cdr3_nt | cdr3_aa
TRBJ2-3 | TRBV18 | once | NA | TGTGCCAGCTCACCCCAGGGCGATACGCAGTATTTT | CASSPQGDTQYF
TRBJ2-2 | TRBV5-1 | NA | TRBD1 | TGCGCCAGCAGCTCGATTCCCCGAAGACAGGGGCCGAACACCGGGGAGCTGTTTTTT | CASSSIPRRQGPNTGELFF
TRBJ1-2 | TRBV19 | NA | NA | TGTGCCAGTAGTATCCAGCTGGCGGAGGCTCTGGGTGGCTACACCTTC | CASSIQLAEALGGYTF
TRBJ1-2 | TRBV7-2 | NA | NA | TGTGCCAGCAGCTTATCGCCCGCGGGTCATAACTATGGCTACACCTTC | CASSLSPAGHNYGYTF
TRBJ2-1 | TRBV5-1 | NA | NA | TGCGCCAGCAGCTTGGCCTCCCGGGACTTAATATCAGGGTACAATGAGCAGTTCTTC | CASSLASRDLISGYNEQFF
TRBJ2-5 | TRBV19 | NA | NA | TGTGCCAGTAGTCCCGGTGACAACCTGGGAGGAGAGACCCAGTACTTC | CASSPGDNLGGETQYF
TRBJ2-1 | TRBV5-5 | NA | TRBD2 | TGTGCCAGCAGCTCCCCTAGCGGGAGGGGGGCTGAGCAGTTCTTC | CASSSPSGRGAEQFF
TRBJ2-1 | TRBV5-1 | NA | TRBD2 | TGCGCCAGCAGCTTGATAGCGGGAGGTCCCGATGAGCAGTTCTTC | CASSLIAGGPDEQFF
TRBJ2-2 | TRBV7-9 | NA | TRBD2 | TGTGCCAGCAGCCCGTGGACTAGCGGGAGAAGCGGGGAGCTGTTTTTT | CASSPWTSGRSGELFF
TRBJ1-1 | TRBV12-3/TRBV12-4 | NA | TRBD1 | TGTGCCAGCAGTTTGGGGACAGGGGGCTTGGCTTTCTTT | CASSLGTGGLAFF
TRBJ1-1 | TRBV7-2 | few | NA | TGTGCCAGCAGCTTACCGACCAGAGGTGAAGCTTTCTTT | CASSLPTRGEAFF
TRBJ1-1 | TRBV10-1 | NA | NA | TGCGCCAGCAGTGAGCCCACACGTTGGGGCTTTCTCTACACTGAAGCTTTCTTT | CASSEPTRWGFLYTEAFF
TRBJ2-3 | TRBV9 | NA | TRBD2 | TGTGCCAGCTCCCTCAGAGGTACTAGCGGGAGTTCAGATACGCAGTATTTT | CASSLRGTSGSSDTQYF